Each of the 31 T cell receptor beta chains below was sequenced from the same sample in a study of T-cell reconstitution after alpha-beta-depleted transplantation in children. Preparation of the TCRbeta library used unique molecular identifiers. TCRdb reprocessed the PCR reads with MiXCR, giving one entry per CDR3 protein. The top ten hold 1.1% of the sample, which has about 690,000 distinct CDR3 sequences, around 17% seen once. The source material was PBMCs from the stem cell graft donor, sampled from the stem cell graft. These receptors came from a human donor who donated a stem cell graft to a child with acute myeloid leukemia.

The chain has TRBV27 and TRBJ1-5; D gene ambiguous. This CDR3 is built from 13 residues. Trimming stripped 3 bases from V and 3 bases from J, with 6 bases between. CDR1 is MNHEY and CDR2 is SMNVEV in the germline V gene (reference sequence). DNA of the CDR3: TGTGCCAGCAGTTTGCCCTACAATCAGCCCCAGCATTTT. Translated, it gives CASSLPYNQPQHF.

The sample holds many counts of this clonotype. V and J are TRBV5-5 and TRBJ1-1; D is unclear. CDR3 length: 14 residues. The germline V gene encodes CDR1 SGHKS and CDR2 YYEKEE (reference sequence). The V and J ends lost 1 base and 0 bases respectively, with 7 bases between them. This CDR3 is CASSLQRMNTEAFF. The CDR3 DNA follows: TGTGCCAGCAGCTTGCAACGTATGAACACTGAAGCTTTCTTT.

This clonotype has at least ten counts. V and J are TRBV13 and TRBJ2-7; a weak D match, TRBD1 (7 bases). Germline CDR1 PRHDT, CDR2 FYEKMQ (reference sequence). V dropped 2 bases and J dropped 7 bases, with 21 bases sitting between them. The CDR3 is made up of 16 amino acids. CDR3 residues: CASSLNRGTVRLEQYF. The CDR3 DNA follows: TGTGCCAGCAGCTTAAATCGGGGGACAGTCCGTCTGGAGCAGTACTTC.

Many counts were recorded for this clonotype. The CDR3: CASRSPSSYEQYF. CDR3 nucleotide sequence: TGTGCCAGCCGCTCACCAAGCTCCTACGAGCAGTACTTC. The J gene is TRBJ2-7, the V gene TRBV25-1; D unclear. Germline V gives CDR1 MGHDK, CDR2 SYGVNS. The ends were cut back, 8 bases at V and 0 bases at J, with 11 bases in the middle. The CDR3 loop spans 13 amino acids.

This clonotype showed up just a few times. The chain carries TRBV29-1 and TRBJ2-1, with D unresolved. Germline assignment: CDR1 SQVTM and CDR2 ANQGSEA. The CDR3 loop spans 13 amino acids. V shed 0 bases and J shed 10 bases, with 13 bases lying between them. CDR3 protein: CSVEDPSRSEQFF. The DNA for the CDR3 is TGCAGCGTTGAAGACCCCTCACGAAGCGAGCAGTTCTTC.

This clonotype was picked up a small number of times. The CDR3, as DNA: TGTGCCAGCAGCTTATTGGACCGCGGGGAGCAGTACGTC. This gives the protein CASSLLDRGEQYV. The rearrangement uses TRBV7-8 and TRBJ2-7; D is possibly TRBD2 (5 bases). The length of the CDR3 is 13 residues. V lost 2 bases, J lost 7 bases, and 12 bases lay in between. CDR1 is SGHVS and CDR2 is FQNEAQ in the germline V gene.

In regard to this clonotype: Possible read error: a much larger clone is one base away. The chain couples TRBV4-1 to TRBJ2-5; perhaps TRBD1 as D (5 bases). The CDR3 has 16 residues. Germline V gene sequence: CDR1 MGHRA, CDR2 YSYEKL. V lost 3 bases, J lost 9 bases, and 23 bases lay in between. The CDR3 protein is CASSQRLTVGPEPQYF. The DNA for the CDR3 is TGCGCCAGCAGCCAGAGACTGACGGTGGGGCCGGAGCCCCAGTACTTC.

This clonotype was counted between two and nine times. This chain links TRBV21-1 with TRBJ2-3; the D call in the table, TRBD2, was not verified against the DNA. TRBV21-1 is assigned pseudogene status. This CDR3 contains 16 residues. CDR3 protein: CASSSPGLAGTDTQYF. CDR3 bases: TGTGCCAGCAGCTCACCCGGACTAGCGGGCACAGATACGCAGTATTTT.

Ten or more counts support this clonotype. The CDR3 bases are TGTGCCAGCAGCACACCGGGACAGGGTAATGAAAAACTGTTTTTT. Protein sequence: CASSTPGQGNEKLFF. This chain joins TRBV7-2 and TRBJ1-4, with 9 bases identical to TRBD1. CDR3 length equals 15 residues. The germline V gene has CDR1 SGHTA and CDR2 FQGNSA. V shed 5 bases, J shed 4 bases, and the junction held 5 bases outside the gene matches.

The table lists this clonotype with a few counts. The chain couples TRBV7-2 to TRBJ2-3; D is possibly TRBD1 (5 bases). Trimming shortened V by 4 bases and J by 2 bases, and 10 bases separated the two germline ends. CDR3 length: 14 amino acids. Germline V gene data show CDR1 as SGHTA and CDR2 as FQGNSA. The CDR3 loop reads CASSSDIYTDTQYF. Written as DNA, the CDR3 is TGTGCCAGCAGCTCGGACATATACACAGATACGCAGTATTTT.

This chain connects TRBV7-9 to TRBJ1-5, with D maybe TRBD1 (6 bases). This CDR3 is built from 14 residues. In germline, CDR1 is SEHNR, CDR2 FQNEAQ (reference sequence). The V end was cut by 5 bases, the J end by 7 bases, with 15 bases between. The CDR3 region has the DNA TGTGCCAGCAGCCCCCCAGGGGAGGGACAGCCCCAGCATTTT. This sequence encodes CASSPPGEGQPQHF.

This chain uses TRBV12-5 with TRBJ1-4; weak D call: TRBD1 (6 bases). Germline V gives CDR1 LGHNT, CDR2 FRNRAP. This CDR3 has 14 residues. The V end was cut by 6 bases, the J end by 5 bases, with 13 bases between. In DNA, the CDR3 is TGTGCTAGTGGCACTGGGGGCTCGAATGAAAAACTGTTTTTT. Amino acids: CASGTGGSNEKLFF.

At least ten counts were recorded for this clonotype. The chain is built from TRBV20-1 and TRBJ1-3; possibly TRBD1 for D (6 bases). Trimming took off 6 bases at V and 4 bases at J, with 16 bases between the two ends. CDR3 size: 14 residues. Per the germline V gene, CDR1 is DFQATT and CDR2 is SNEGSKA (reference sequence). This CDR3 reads CSARSGARGNTIYF. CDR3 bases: TGCAGTGCGAGGTCGGGGGCGCGGGGAAACACCATATATTTT.

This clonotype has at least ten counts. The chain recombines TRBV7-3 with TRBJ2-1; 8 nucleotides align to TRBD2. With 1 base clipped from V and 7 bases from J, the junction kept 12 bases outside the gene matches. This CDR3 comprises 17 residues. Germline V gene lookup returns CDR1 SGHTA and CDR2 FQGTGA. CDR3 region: CASSLSGNGGAGNEQFF. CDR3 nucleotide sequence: TGTGCCAGCAGCTTAAGTGGGAACGGGGGGGCCGGGAATGAGCAGTTCTTC.

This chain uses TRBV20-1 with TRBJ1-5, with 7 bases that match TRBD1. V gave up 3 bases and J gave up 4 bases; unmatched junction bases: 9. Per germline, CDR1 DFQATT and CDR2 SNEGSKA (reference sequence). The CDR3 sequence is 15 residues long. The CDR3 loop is CSASAFGTDNQPQHF. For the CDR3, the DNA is TGCAGTGCTAGCGCTTTCGGGACAGATAATCAGCCCCAGCATTTT.

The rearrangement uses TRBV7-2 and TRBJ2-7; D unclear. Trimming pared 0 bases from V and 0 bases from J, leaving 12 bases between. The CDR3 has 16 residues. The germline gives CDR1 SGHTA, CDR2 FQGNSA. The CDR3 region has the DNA TGTGCCAGCAGCTTAGCTTTTAGCAAGAGCTCCTACGAGCAGTACTTC. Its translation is CASSLAFSKSSYEQYF.

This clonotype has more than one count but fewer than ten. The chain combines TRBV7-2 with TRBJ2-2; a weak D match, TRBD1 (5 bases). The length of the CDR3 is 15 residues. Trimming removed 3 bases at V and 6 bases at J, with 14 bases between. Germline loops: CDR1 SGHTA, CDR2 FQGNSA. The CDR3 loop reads CASSFVGRVAGELFF. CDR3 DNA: TGTGCCAGCAGCTTCGTGGGCAGGGTGGCCGGGGAGCTGTTTTTT.

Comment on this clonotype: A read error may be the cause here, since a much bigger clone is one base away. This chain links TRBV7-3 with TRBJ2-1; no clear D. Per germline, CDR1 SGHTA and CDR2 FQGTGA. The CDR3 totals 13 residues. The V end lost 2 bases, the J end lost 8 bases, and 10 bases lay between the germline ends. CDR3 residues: CASSLGYNDEQFF. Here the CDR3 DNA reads TGTGCCAGCAGCTTAGGGTATAACGATGAGCAGTTCTTC.

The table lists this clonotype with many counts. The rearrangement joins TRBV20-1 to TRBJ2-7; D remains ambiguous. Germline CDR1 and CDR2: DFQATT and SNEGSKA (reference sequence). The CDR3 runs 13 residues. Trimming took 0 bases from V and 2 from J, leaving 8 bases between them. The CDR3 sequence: CSARDRETYEQYF. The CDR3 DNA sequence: TGCAGTGCTAGAGATAGGGAAACCTACGAGCAGTACTTC.

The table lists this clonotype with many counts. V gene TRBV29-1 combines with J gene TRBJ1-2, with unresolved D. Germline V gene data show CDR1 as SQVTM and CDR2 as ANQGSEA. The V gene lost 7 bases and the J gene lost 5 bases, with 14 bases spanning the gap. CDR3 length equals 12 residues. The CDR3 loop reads CSATTGGYGYTF. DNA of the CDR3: TGCAGCGCTACTACGGGAGGGTATGGCTACACCTTC.

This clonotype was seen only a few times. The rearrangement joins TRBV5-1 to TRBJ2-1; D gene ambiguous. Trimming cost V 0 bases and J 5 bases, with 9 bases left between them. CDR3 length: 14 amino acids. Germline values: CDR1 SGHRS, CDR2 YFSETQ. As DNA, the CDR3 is TGCGCCAGCAGCTTGGGGAACCAAAACAATGAGCAGTTCTTC. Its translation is CASSLGNQNNEQFF. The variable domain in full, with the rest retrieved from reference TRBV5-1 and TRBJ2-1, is KAGVTQTPRYLIKTRGQQVTLSCSPISGHRSVSWYQQTPGQGLQFLFEYFSETQRNKGNFPGRFSGRQFSNSRSEMNVSTLELGDSALYLCASSLGNQNNEQFFGPGTRLTVL.

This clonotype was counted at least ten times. In DNA form, the CDR3 reads TGTGCCAGCAGTCCCCGCGGTTATAATTCACCCCTCCACTTT. Protein sequence: CASSPRGYNSPLHF. The rearrangement links TRBV27 to TRBJ1-6; no firm D call. The V gene's germline CDR1 is MNHEY and CDR2 SMNVEV (reference sequence). V was clipped by 5 bases and J by 4 bases, with 9 bases between them. The CDR3 has 14 residues.

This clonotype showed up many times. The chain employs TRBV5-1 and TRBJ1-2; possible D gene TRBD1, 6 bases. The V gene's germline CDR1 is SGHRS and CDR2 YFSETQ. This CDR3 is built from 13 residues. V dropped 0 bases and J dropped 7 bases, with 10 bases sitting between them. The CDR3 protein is CASSLGTVLGYTF. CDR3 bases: TGCGCCAGCAGCTTGGGGACAGTACTTGGCTACACCTTC.

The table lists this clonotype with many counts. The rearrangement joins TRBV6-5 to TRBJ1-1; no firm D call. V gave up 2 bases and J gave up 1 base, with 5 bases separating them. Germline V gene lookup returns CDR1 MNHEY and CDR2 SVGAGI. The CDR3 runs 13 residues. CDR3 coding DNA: TGTGCCAGCAGTTACGGGAGGAACACTGAAGCTTTCTTT. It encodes CASSYGRNTEAFF.

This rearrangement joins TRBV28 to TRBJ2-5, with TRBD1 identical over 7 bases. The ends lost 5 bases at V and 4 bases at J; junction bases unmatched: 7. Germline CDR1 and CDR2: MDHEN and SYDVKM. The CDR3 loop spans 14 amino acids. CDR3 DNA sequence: TGTGCCAGCAGTCGACAGGGTTTGGCAGAGACCCAGTACTTC. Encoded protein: CASSRQGLAETQYF.

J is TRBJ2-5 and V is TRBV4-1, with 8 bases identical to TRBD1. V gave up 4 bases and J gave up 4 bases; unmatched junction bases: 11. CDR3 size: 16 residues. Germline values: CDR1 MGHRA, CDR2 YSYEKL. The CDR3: CASSPRPGQGLETQYF. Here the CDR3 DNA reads TGCGCCAGCAGCCCCCGGCCCGGACAGGGACTAGAGACCCAGTACTTC.

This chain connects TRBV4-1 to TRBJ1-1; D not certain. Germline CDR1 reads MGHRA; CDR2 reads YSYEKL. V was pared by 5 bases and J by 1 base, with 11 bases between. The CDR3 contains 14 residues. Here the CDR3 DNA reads TGCGCCAGCAGCGACCTATTTAGGAACACTGAAGCTTTCTTT. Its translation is CASSDLFRNTEAFF.

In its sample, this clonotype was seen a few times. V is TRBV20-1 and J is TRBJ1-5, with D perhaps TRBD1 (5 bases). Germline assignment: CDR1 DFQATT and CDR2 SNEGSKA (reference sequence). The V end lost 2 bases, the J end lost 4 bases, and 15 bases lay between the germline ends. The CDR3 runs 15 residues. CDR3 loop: CSARISGTRNQPQHF. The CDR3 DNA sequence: TGCAGTGCTAGAATTTCCGGGACGCGTAATCAGCCCCAGCATTTT.

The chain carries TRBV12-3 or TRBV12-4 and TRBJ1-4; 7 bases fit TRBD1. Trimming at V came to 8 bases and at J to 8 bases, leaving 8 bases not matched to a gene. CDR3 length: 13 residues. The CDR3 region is CASGRDSHEKLFF. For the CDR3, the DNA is TGTGCCAGCGGACGGGACAGCCACGAAAAACTGTTTTTT.

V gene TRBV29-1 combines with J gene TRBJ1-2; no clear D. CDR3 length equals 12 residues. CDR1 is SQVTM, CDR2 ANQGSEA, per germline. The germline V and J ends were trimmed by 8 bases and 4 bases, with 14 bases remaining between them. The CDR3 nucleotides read TGCAGCATTGCGACCGCTTTCTATGGCTACACCTTC. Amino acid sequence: CSIATAFYGYTF.

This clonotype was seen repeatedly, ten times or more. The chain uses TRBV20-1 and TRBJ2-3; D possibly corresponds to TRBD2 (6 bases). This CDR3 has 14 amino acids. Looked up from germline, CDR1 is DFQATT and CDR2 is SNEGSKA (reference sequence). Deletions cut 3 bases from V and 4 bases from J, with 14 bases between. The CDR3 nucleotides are TGCAGTGCTAGCAAGGCGGGGTGGTCAGATACGCAGTATTTT. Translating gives CSASKAGWSDTQYF.